Each of the 18 T cell receptor beta chains below was sequenced from the same sample in a study of Ad26.COV2.S vaccination and SARS-CoV-2 variants (dated by TCRdb to the early 2020s). According to the study, the label for this sample's time point signals: individuals recovered from natural SARS-CoV-2 infection. The library was generated by the immunoSEQ multiplex PCR assay. Held by TCRdb, this immuneACCESS table contains in-frame sequences only and omits some clones. Under half of the omission traces to an unresolved V gene where checked; the cause of the rest is unknown. The sample table lists about 350,000 clones, under 95% of them with a count of one. The biggest ten clones account for roughly 3.9% of the sample. The source material was peripheral blood, sampled after recovery from COVID-19. The origin of the receptors is a human donor who had recovered from COVID-19.

J is TRBJ1-4 and V is TRBV5-1; 8 nucleotides align to TRBD1. CDR3 length: 15 residues. Looked up from germline, CDR1 is SGHRS and CDR2 is YFSETQ. With V trimmed by 2 bases and J by 8 bases, 8 bases remained unmatched. The CDR3 spells CASSFTGGGHEKLFF. The CDR3 DNA sequence: TGCGCCAGCAGCTTCACAGGGGGAGGACACGAAAAACTGTTTTTT.

This clone showed up just once. This chain connects TRBV9 to TRBJ1-1, with D perhaps matching TRBD1 (5 bases). The CDR3 has 16 residues. Germline values: CDR1 SGDLS, CDR2 YYNGEE. Trimming removed 4 bases from V and 0 bases from J, with 16 bases in between. The CDR3 spells CASSFRRAQMNTEAFF. Here the CDR3 DNA reads TGTGCCAGCAGCTTCCGCAGGGCCCAGATGAACACTGAAGCTTTCTTT.

This chain links TRBV24-1 with TRBJ2-1, with a possible D match to TRBD2 (5 bases). Germline V lookup: CDR1 KGHDR, CDR2 SFDVKD. CDR3 length: 15 amino acids. V was trimmed by 2 bases and J by 7 bases, leaving 14 bases between them. The CDR3 spells CATSDSGSPLNEQFF. CDR3 DNA sequence: TGTGCCACCAGTGATTCGGGATCCCCATTGAATGAGCAGTTCTTC.

The chain uses TRBV10-1 and TRBJ2-7, with TRBD1 matching over 9 bases. The CDR3 has 14 amino acids. Unmatched junction bases numbered 2, after V lost 4 bases and J lost 1 base. In germline, CDR1 is WNHNN, CDR2 SYGVQD (reference sequence). CDR3 region: CASSGGQGSYEQYF. DNA for the CDR3: TGCGCCAGCAGTGGAGGACAGGGGTCCTACGAGCAGTACTTC.

V and J are TRBV27 and TRBJ1-1; the match to TRBD1 covers 10 bases. Per germline, CDR1 MNHEY and CDR2 SMNVEV (reference sequence). The CDR3 contains 15 residues. With V trimmed by 5 bases and J by 4 bases, 7 bases remained unmatched. The DNA of the CDR3 is TGTGCCAGCAGTCCTGGGACAGGGGAGGGCACTGAAGCTTTCTTT. It is translated as CASSPGTGEGTEAFF.

CDR3 in amino acids: CASSQDGFTEQYF. DNA of the CDR3: TGTGCCAGCAGCCAAGATGGATTTACCGAGCAGTACTTC. The genes are TRBV3-1 (or the pseudogene TRBV3-2) and TRBJ2-7; no clear D. With 0 bases removed from V and 6 bases from J, the gap between germline ends came to 9 bases. Germline-derived CDR1 and CDR2 are LGHDT and YNNKEL (reference sequence). The CDR3 consists of 13 residues.

This chain links TRBV19 with TRBJ1-6, with no clear D. The V end was cut by 3 bases, the J end by 6 bases, with 9 bases between. This CDR3 region has 14 residues. The V gene's germline CDR1 is LNHDA and CDR2 SQIVND (reference sequence). CDR3 DNA: TGTGCCAGTAGTATCGTCCAGGTTAATTCACCCCTCCACTTT. Encoded protein: CASSIVQVNSPLHF.

J is TRBJ1-2 and V is TRBV9, with no clear D. The CDR3 has 12 residues. Germline V gene data show CDR1 as SGDLS and CDR2 as YYNGEE. V shed 3 bases and J shed 4 bases, with 7 bases lying between them. This CDR3 is CASSDQVYGYTF. CDR3 coding DNA: TGTGCCAGCAGCGACCAGGTCTATGGCTACACCTTC.

This clone came up a few times. V gene TRBV10-1 combines with J gene TRBJ1-2; D is uncertain. The CDR3 extends over 13 amino acids. V shed 1 base and J shed 5 bases, with 8 bases lying between them. CDR1 and CDR2 (germline): WNHNN, SYGVQD (reference sequence). This chain's CDR3 is CASSEYEEYGYTF. In DNA, the CDR3 is TGCGCCAGCAGTGAGTATGAGGAGTATGGCTACACCTTC.

V and J are TRBV6-4 and TRBJ2-7; 7 bases align to TRBD1. This CDR3 region has 14 residues. Looked up from germline, CDR1 is MRHNA and CDR2 is SNTAGT. Trimming cost V 8 bases and J 3 bases; bases outside gene matches: 10. CDR3 loop: CASSEEQGSYEQYF. CDR3 DNA: TGTGCCAGCTCGGAAGAACAGGGGAGCTACGAGCAGTACTTC.

The chain combines TRBV6-6 with TRBJ1-5; no clear D gene. The V and J ends lost 5 bases and 9 bases respectively, with 8 bases between them. Germline V lookup: CDR1 MNHNY, CDR2 SVGAGI (reference sequence). The CDR3 spans 11 residues. CDR3 nucleotides: TGTGCCAGCAGTCTCCCAGGGCCCCAGCATTTT. Its protein product is CASSLPGPQHF.

The chain links TRBV3-1 (or the pseudogene TRBV3-2) to TRBJ2-7; TRBD1 aligns across 8 bases. Trimming at V came to 5 bases and at J to 4 bases, leaving 7 bases not matched to a gene. CDR1 is LGHDT, CDR2 YNNKEL, per germline (reference sequence). The CDR3 is 14 amino acids. The CDR3 loop is CASSAGTGRYEQYF. The CDR3 nucleotides are TGTGCCAGCAGCGCCGGGACAGGTAGATACGAGCAGTACTTC.

The rearrangement uses TRBV18 and TRBJ2-5, with D unresolved. CDR1 is KGHSH, CDR2 LQKENI, per germline. With 2 bases removed from V and 5 bases from J, the gap between germline ends came to 6 bases. The length of the CDR3 is 12 residues. In nucleotides, the CDR3 is TGTGCCAGCTCACCAGATCGGGAGACCCAGTACTTC. Protein sequence: CASSPDRETQYF.

As DNA, the CDR3 is TGTGCCAGCAGCTATCCCGGACGTGGCACTGAAGCTTTCTTT. Protein product: CASSYPGRGTEAFF. V and J are TRBV7-2 and TRBJ1-1, with D uncertain. V lost 4 bases, J lost 4 bases, and 13 bases lay in between. The CDR3 length is 14 residues. Germline-derived CDR1 and CDR2 are SGHTA and FQGNSA.

The gene calls are TRBV7-2 and TRBJ1-1, with D possibly TRBD1 on 5 matching bases. Trimming left V 5 bases short and J 5 bases short, with 21 bases between. Germline V gene sequence: CDR1 SGHTA, CDR2 FQGNSA. The CDR3 is 16 amino acids. CDR3 protein: CASSLSPGTTRTEAFF. CDR3 coding DNA: TGTGCCAGCAGCCTCAGCCCGGGGACCACGAGAACTGAAGCTTTCTTT.

The V gene is TRBV7-2, the J gene TRBJ1-1, with no clear D. The CDR3 totals 14 residues. Germline CDR1 and CDR2: SGHTA and FQGNSA. The V end was cut by 5 bases, the J end by 0 bases, with 10 bases between. The CDR3 DNA reads TGTGCCAGCAGCCGTGGAGGGCTGAACACTGAAGCTTTCTTT. Its protein is CASSRGGLNTEAFF. Together with reference TRBV7-2 and TRBJ1-1, the CDR3 gives the full variable domain: GAGVSQSPSNKVTEKGKDVELRCDPISGHTALYWYRQSLGQGLEFLIYFQGNSAPDKSGLPSDRFSAERTGGSVSTLTIQRTQQEDSAVYLCASSRGGLNTEAFFGQGTRLTVV.

The CDR3 region has the DNA TGTGCCAGCAGCAACCGGGGCCTCGATGAAAAACTGTTTTTT. Protein sequence: CASSNRGLDEKLFF. The rearrangement joins TRBV7-9 to TRBJ1-4, with a weak D call TRBD1 (5 bases). The length of the CDR3 is 14 residues. V gave up 5 bases and J gave up 6 bases, with 13 bases separating them. Per germline, CDR1 SEHNR and CDR2 FQNEAQ (reference sequence).

This clone was seen only once. This chain connects TRBV6-5 to TRBJ1-3; D possibly corresponds to TRBD1 (6 bases). Germline assignment: CDR1 MNHEY and CDR2 SVGAGI. CDR3 length: 15 amino acids. V lost 10 bases and J 1 base, leaving 17 bases between the germline ends. The CDR3: CATTLQGFSGNTIYF. Here the CDR3 DNA reads TGTGCCACAACCTTACAGGGTTTTTCTGGAAACACCATATATTTT.